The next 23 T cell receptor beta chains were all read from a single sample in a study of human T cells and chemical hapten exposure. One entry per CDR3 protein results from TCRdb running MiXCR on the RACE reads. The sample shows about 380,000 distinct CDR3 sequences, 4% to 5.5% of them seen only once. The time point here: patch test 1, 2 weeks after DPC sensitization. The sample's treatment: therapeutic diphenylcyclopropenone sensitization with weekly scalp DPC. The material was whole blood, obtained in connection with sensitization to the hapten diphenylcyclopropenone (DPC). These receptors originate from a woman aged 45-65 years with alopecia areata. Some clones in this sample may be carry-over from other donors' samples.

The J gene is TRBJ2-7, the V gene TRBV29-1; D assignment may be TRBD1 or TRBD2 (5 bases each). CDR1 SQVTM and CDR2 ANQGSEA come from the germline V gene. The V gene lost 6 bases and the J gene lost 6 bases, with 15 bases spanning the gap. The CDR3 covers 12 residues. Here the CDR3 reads CSVGLGEREQYF. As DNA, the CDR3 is TGCAGCGTCGGGTTGGGGGAACGCGAGCAGTACTTC.

Here the CDR3 DNA reads TGTGCCAGCAGTTACGGAGGGGCAAATGGCTACACCTTC. Translated: CASSYGGANGYTF. The J gene is TRBJ1-2, the V gene TRBV6-5, with D perhaps matching TRBD1 (5 bases). The V gene lost 2 bases and the J gene lost 6 bases, with 10 bases spanning the gap. The CDR3 has 13 residues. Germline-derived CDR1 and CDR2 are MNHEY and SVGAGI.

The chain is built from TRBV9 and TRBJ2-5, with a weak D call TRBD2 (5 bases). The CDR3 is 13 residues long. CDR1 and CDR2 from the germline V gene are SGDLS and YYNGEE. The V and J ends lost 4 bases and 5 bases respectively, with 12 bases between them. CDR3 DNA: TGTGCCAGCAGCAGGGTCGGGGAGGAGACCCAGTACTTC. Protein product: CASSRVGEETQYF.

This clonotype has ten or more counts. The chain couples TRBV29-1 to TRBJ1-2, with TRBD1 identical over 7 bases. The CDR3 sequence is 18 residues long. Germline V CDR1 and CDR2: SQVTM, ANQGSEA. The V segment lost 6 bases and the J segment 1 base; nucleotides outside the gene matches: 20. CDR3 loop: CSVPGQATSEGLNYGYTF. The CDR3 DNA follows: TGCAGCGTGCCCGGACAGGCCACAAGCGAAGGCCTTAACTATGGCTACACCTTC.

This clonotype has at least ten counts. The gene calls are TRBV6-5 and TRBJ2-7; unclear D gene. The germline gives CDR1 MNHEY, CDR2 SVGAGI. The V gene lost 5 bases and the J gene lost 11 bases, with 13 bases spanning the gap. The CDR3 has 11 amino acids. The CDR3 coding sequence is TGTGCCAGCAGTGTGACTGGACGTGAGTACTTC. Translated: CASSVTGREYF.

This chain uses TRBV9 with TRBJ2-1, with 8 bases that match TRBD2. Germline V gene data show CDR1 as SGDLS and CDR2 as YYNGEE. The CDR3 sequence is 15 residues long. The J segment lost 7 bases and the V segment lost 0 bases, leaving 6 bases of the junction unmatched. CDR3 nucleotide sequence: TGTGCCAGCAGCGTAGCTCCGGGAGGGCCTAATGAGCAGTTCTTC. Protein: CASSVAPGGPNEQFF.

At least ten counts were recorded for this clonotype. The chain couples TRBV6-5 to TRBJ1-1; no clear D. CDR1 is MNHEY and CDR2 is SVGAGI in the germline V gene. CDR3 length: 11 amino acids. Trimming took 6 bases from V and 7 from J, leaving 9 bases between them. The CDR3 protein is CASSRGLEAFF. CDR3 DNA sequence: TGTGCCAGCAGCCGAGGACTTGAAGCTTTCTTT.

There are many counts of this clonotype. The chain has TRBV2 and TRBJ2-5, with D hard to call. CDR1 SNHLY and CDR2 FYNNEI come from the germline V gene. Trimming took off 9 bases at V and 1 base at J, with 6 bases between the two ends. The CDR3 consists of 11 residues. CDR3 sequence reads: CASQRQETQYF. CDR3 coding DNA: TGTGCCAGTCAACGCCAAGAGACCCAGTACTTC.

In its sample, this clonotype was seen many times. CDR3 in DNA: TGCAGTGCTAGAGGAGGACTAGCGGGTACCACAGATACGCAGTATTTT. Encoded protein: CSARGGLAGTTDTQYF. The rearrangement uses TRBV20-1 and TRBJ2-3, with TRBD2 matching over 11 bases. Germline CDR1 and CDR2: DFQATT and SNEGSKA (reference sequence). After removal of 1 base from V and 2 bases from J, the junction contained 5 bases not matched to a gene. This CDR3 spans 16 amino acids.

The DNA of the CDR3 is TGTGCTAGTGGTTTCTCGACTAGCGGGAGACTCACCGGGGAGCTGTTTTTT. It specifies CASGFSTSGRLTGELFF. This chain connects TRBV12-5 to TRBJ2-2; TRBD2 aligns across 12 bases. Germline CDR1 is LGHNT and CDR2 is FRNRAP. Trimming removed 3 bases from V and 4 bases from J; junction bases left unmatched: 6. This CDR3 spans 17 amino acids.

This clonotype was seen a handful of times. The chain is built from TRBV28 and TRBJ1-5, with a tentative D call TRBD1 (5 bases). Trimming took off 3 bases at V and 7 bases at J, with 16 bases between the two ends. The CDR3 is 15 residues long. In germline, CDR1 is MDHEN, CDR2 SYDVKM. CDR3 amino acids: CASSFSGYGDQPQHF. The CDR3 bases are TGTGCCAGCAGTTTTAGTGGGTATGGGGACCAGCCCCAGCATTTT. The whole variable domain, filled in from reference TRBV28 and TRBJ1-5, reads DVKVTQSSRYLVKRTGEKVFLECVQDMDHENMFWYRQDPGLGLRLIYFSYDVKMKEKGDIPEGYSVSREKKERFSLILESASTNQTSMYLCASSFSGYGDQPQHFGDGTRLSIL.

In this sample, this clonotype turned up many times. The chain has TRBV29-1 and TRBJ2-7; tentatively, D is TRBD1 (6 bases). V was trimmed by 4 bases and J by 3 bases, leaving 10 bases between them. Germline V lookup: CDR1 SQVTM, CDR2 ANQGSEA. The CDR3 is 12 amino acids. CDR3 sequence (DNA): TGCAGCGTTGCGGACAGCTTCTACGAGCAGTACTTC. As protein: CSVADSFYEQYF.

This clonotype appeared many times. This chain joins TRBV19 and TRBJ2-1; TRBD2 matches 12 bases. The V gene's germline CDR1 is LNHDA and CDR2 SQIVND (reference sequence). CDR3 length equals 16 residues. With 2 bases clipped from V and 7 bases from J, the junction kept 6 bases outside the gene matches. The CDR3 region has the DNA TGTGCCAGTAGTATACTACTAGCGGGGGGTGGGAATGAGCAGTTCTTC. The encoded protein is CASSILLAGGGNEQFF.

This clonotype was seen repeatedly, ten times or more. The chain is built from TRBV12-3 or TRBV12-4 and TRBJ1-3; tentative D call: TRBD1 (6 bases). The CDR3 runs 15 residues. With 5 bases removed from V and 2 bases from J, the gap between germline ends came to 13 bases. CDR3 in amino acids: CASSGAGVPGNTIYF. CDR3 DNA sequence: TGTGCCAGCAGTGGCGCAGGGGTTCCTGGAAACACCATATATTTT.

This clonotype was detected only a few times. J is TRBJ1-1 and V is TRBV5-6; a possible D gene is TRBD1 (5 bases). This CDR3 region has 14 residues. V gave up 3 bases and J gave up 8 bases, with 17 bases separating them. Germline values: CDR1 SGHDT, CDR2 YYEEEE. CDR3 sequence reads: CASSSRAGSAEAFF. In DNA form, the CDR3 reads TGTGCCAGCAGCTCCCGGGCAGGGTCTGCCGAAGCTTTCTTT.

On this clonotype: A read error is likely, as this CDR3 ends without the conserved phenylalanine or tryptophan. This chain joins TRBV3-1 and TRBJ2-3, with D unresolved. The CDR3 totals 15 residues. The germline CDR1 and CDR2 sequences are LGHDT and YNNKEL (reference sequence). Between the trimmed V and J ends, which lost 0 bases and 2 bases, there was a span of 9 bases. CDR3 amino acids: CASSQDPAVTDTQYL. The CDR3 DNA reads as TGTGCCAGCAGCCAAGATCCGGCGGTCACAGATACGCAGTATTTA.

The CDR3 protein is CASTVTGLYGYTF. Written as DNA, the CDR3 is TGCGCCAGCACCGTGACAGGGCTCTATGGCTACACCTTC. This chain uses TRBV10-2 with TRBJ1-2; TRBD1 matches 7 bases. With V trimmed by 7 bases and J by 4 bases, 6 bases remained unmatched. The CDR3 covers 13 residues. Germline CDR1 and CDR2: WSHSY and SAAADI.

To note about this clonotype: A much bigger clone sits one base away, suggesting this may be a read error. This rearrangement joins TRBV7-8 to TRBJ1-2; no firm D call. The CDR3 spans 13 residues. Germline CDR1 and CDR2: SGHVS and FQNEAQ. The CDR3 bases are TGTGTCAGCAGTGGCGGCCAGTTGAATGGCTACACCTTC. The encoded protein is CVSSGGQLNGYTF.

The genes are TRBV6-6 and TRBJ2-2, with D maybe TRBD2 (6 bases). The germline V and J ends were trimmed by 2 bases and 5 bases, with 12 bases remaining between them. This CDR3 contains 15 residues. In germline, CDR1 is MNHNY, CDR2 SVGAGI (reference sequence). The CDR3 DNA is TGTGCCAGCAGTTACGGAGGGGAATTAACCGGGGAGCTGTTTTTT. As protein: CASSYGGELTGELFF.

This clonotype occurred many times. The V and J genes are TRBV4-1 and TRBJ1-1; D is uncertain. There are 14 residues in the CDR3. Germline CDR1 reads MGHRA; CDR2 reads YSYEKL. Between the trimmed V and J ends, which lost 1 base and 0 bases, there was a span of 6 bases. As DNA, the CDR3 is TGCGCCAGCAGCCAAGTTGGTATGAACACTGAAGCTTTCTTT. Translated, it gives CASSQVGMNTEAFF.

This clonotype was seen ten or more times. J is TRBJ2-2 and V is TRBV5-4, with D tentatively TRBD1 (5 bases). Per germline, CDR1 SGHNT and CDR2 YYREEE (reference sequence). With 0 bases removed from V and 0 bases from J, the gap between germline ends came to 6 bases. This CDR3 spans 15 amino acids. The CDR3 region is CASSLGQTNTGELFF. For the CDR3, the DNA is TGTGCCAGCAGCTTGGGACAGACGAACACCGGGGAGCTGTTTTTT.

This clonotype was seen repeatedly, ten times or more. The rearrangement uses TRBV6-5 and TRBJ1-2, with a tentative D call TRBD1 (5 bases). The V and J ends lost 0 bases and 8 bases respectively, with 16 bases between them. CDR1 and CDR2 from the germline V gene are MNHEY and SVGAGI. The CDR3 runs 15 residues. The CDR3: CASSYSWSRVEGYTF. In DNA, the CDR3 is TGTGCCAGCAGTTACTCATGGTCCAGGGTGGAGGGCTACACCTTC.

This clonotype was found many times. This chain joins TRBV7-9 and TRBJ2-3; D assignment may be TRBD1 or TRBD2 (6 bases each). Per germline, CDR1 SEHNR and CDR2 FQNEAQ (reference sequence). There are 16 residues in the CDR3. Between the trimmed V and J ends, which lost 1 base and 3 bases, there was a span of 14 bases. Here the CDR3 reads CASSLEGGQGTDTQYF. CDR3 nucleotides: TGTGCCAGCAGCTTAGAGGGGGGCCAGGGAACAGATACGCAGTATTTT.